A single sample is the source of the 24 T cell receptor beta chains below, sequenced in a study of CXCR3-negative and CXCR3-positive naive CD8 T cells. UMI labels and 5' RACE were used to prepare the TRB cDNA libraries. TCRdb re-analyzed the 5' RACE reads; it lists each CDR3 protein once, without DNA. The sample includes 70,000 to 95,000 distinct CDR3 sequences. What was sequenced was naive CXCR3- CD8+ T cells from blood. Noted subset: CD45RO-CCR7+CD27+CD95- naive CD8+ T cells lacking CXCR3 (TNR3-). The receptors were gathered from a human donor in good health. Some clones in this sample may be carry-over from other donors' samples.

This chain links TRBV7-9 with TRBJ2-7. Germline assignment: CDR1 SEHNR and CDR2 FQNEAQ (reference sequence). The CDR3 contains 13 residues. This CDR3 is CASSWVSSYEQYF.

The V gene is TRBV5-5, the J gene TRBJ2-2. Germline V lookup: CDR1 SGHKS, CDR2 YYEKEE (reference sequence). CDR3 size: 14 residues. The CDR3 sequence: CASSLGQSTGELFF. Drawing the rest from reference TRBV5-5 and TRBJ2-2, the complete variable domain is DAGVTQSPTHLIKTRGQQVTLRCSPISGHKSVSWYQQVLGQGPQFIFQYYEKEERGRGNFPDRFSARQFPNYSSELNVNALLLGDSALYLCASSLGQSTGELFFGEGSRLTVL.

The V gene is TRBV5-6, the J gene TRBJ1-1; TCRdb names TRBD1, which stays unverified in the absence of DNA. Germline V CDR1 and CDR2: SGHDT, YYEEEE. The CDR3 sequence is 17 residues long. CDR3 residues: CASSFGTSVGGNTEAFF. The whole variable domain, filled in from reference TRBV5-6 and TRBJ1-1, reads DAGVTQSPTHLIKTRGQQVTLRCSPKSGHDTVSWYQQALGQGPQFIFQYYEEEERQRGNFPDRFSGHQFPNYSSELNVNALLLGDSALYLCASSFGTSVGGNTEAFFGQGTRLTVV.

This sequence joins TRBV14 and TRBJ2-1; TCRdb proposes TRBD2, but this gene call is untestable without DNA. The CDR3 totals 16 residues. The germline gives CDR1 SGHDN, CDR2 FVKESK. CDR3 protein: CASSHPSGTSYNEQFF.

The rearrangement joins TRBV28 to TRBJ2-7; TCRdb returns TRBD2, unconfirmable since there is no DNA. In germline, CDR1 is MDHEN, CDR2 SYDVKM. This CDR3 has 16 residues. CDR3: CASSLRLAGGDLEQYF.

The chain joins TRBV27 to TRBJ2-3; the D call from TCRdb, TRBD2, cannot be confirmed without DNA. The length of the CDR3 is 16 residues. The V gene's germline CDR1 is MNHEY and CDR2 SMNVEV (reference sequence). The CDR3 reads CASSLRLAGVTDTQYF.

The chain's CDR3 is CASRGQGSEKLFF. The J gene is TRBJ1-4, the V gene TRBV7-9; TCRdb's D gene call, TRBD1, goes unchecked for lack of DNA. In germline, CDR1 is SEHNR, CDR2 FQNEAQ (reference sequence). This CDR3 is built from 13 residues.

The CDR3 loop is CASLKQGGEQFF. The rearrangement joins TRBV27 to TRBJ2-1; TCRdb lists TRBD1, though no DNA is available to test this call. The germline V gene encodes CDR1 MNHEY and CDR2 SMNVEV (reference sequence). There are 12 residues in the CDR3.

The chain links TRBV7-9 to TRBJ2-7; without DNA, the TCRdb call of TRBD1 cannot be checked. The germline V gene has CDR1 SEHNR and CDR2 FQNEAQ (reference sequence). The CDR3 has 17 amino acids. CDR3 residues: CASSSPVVQGGPYEQYF.

The rearrangement uses TRBV7-9 and TRBJ2-5; as DNA is missing, the TRBD2 call by TCRdb cannot be tested. The germline V gene encodes CDR1 SEHNR and CDR2 FQNEAQ (reference sequence). This CDR3 contains 13 residues. The CDR3 reads CASSFEGNETQYF.

CDR3 loop: CASRQTGGDSDTQYF. The chain employs TRBV7-9 and TRBJ2-3; TCRdb reports TRBD1, a call that lacks DNA to check it against. The CDR3 spans 15 residues. Germline CDR1 is SEHNR and CDR2 is FQNEAQ (reference sequence).

This chain uses TRBV28 with TRBJ2-7; TCRdb gives TRBD1 as the D gene, but with no DNA this cannot be confirmed. Germline loops: CDR1 MDHEN, CDR2 SYDVKM. The length of the CDR3 is 15 residues. Here the CDR3 reads CASTRGRGPSYEQYF.

The genes are TRBV29-1 and TRBJ1-2; TCRdb indicates TRBD1, and absent DNA this call remains unverified. The CDR3 contains 16 residues. Germline CDR1 SQVTM, CDR2 ANQGSEA. The CDR3 loop is CSVPPPDRGPLYGYTF. Full variable domain (outside the CDR3, taken from reference TRBV29-1 and TRBJ1-2): SAVISQKPSRDICQRGTSLTIQCQVDSQVTMMFWYRQQPGQSLTLIATANQGSEATYESGFVIDKFPISRPNLTFSTLTVSNMSPEDSSIYLCSVPPPDRGPLYGYTFGSGTRLTVV.

This chain uses TRBV29-1 with TRBJ1-1; with no DNA, the TCRdb D assignment of TRBD1 cannot be verified. This CDR3 region has 12 residues. The germline V gene has CDR1 SQVTM and CDR2 ANQGSEA. The CDR3 here is CSVSQGNTEAFF.

The chain is built from TRBV29-1 and TRBJ2-7; the D call from TCRdb, TRBD2, cannot be confirmed without DNA. Per the germline V gene, CDR1 is SQVTM and CDR2 is ANQGSEA. The CDR3 has 15 amino acids. CDR3 residues: CSVEKAGGLDYEQYF.

The genes are TRBV5-1 and TRBJ2-5; the TRBD2 assignment by TCRdb is unverifiable without DNA. The germline gives CDR1 SGHRS, CDR2 YFSETQ. This CDR3 is built from 16 residues. This CDR3 reads CASSQPTSGSQETQYF.

The chain joins TRBV7-2 to TRBJ2-1; TCRdb outputs TRBD2, but without DNA this stays unchecked. The germline CDR1 and CDR2 sequences are SGHTA and FQGNSA. The CDR3 is 15 residues long. CDR3 amino acids: CASSLARLSGGEQFF.

The CDR3 protein is CSAIGLRDPNNEQYF. The V and J genes are TRBV20-1 and TRBJ2-7; the TRBD1 assignment by TCRdb is unverifiable without DNA. The CDR3 contains 15 residues. Germline-derived CDR1 and CDR2 are DFQATT and SNEGSKA (reference sequence).

The chain joins TRBV7-9 to TRBJ2-7; the D gene TCRdb calls, TRBD1, cannot be checked with no DNA. This CDR3 comprises 15 residues. Germline CDR1 is SEHNR and CDR2 is FQNEAQ (reference sequence). The CDR3 spells CASSLARGQVPEQYF.

The chain uses TRBV5-1 and TRBJ2-1; the TCRdb call, TRBD2, lacks DNA for checking. Germline V gene lookup returns CDR1 SGHRS and CDR2 YFSETQ. CDR3 length equals 16 residues. The CDR3 reads CASRPTSGGPYNEQFF.

This chain joins TRBV15 and TRBJ2-2; TCRdb proposes TRBD1, but this gene call is untestable without DNA. The CDR3 has 15 amino acids. Germline CDR1 and CDR2: LNHNV and YYDKDF (reference sequence). CDR3 residues: CATSSDREPTGELFF.

The chain joins TRBV29-1 to TRBJ2-7; TCRdb names TRBD2, which stays unverified in the absence of DNA. CDR1 and CDR2 (germline): SQVTM, ANQGSEA. The length of the CDR3 is 12 residues. The chain's CDR3 is CSGRGGNHEQYF.

This sequence joins TRBV20-1 and TRBJ2-7; there is no DNA to check the TCRdb D call of TRBD1. The CDR3 is 15 amino acids. Per the germline V gene, CDR1 is DFQATT and CDR2 is SNEGSKA (reference sequence). The CDR3 region is CSARGQTVPSGEQYF.

This chain uses TRBV7-2 with TRBJ2-3. This CDR3 comprises 13 residues. Germline CDR1 and CDR2: SGHTA and FQGNSA. CDR3 region: CASSLDRADTQYF. The full variable domain, its missing parts supplied by reference TRBV7-2 and TRBJ2-3, is GAGVSQSPSNKVTEKGKDVELRCDPISGHTALYWYRQSLGQGLEFLIYFQGNSAPDKSGLPSDRFSAERTGGSVSTLTIQRTQQEDSAVYLCASSLDRADTQYFGPGTRLTVL.